This passage covers 27 T cell receptor beta chains from one sample sequenced in a study of blood T cell repertoires in COVID-19. TCRdb keeps only in-frame clones here, not all; method: immunoSEQ multiplex PCR. The sample has about 230,000 clones, 75% to 90% seen once. Material for sequencing was peripheral blood. These receptors all come from a woman in her sixties or seventies with active or convalescent COVID-19.

This rearrangement joins TRBV7-8 to TRBJ2-1; 11 bases fit TRBD2. Germline CDR1 is SGHVS and CDR2 is FQNEAQ. CDR3 length: 16 residues. Germline trimming cut 5 bases from V and 4 bases from J; bases unmatched to any gene: 7. CDR3 DNA sequence: TGTGCCAGCAGCCCTAACCTAGCGGGGGGATACAATGAGCAGTTCTTC. It specifies CASSPNLAGGYNEQFF.

The V call is TRBV28, the J call TRBJ1-2; D is ambiguous. V lost 4 bases, J lost 4 bases, and 4 bases lay in between. In germline, CDR1 is MDHEN, CDR2 SYDVKM. CDR3 length equals 11 residues. The CDR3 protein is CASSYGYGYTF. DNA for the CDR3: TGTGCCAGCAGTTACGGCTATGGCTACACCTTC.

This rearrangement joins TRBV19 to TRBJ1-1; TRBD1 matches at 9 bases. Per the germline V gene, CDR1 is LNHDA and CDR2 is SQIVND (reference sequence). This CDR3 region has 18 residues. V lost 0 bases, J lost 10 bases, and 18 bases stayed unmatched. CDR3 loop: CASSIEWGQGFARKVAFF. DNA for the CDR3: TGTGCCAGTAGTATAGAATGGGGACAGGGTTTTGCCCGGAAGGTAGCTTTCTTT.

The J gene is TRBJ2-3, the V gene TRBV5-1, with D perhaps TRBD2 (6 bases). Germline V gives CDR1 SGHRS, CDR2 YFSETQ. The CDR3 spans 14 residues. The germline V and J ends were trimmed by 0 bases and 4 bases, with 9 bases remaining between them. CDR3 residues: CASSLGRGPDTQYF. The CDR3 coding sequence is TGCGCCAGCAGCTTGGGGAGGGGACCAGATACGCAGTATTTT.

This sequence joins TRBV10-3 and TRBJ2-2; D gene ambiguous. Between the trimmed V and J ends, which lost 1 base and 5 bases, there was a span of 8 bases. Germline-derived CDR1 and CDR2 are ENHRY and SYGVKD. The CDR3 spans 14 residues. The CDR3 nucleotides are TGTGCCATCAGTGAGTTTACTATAACCGGGGAGCTGTTTTTT. Its translation is CAISEFTITGELFF.

This clone was detected only once. The rearrangement joins TRBV25-1 to TRBJ1-1, with 12 bases fitting TRBD1. Trimming cost V 6 bases and J 2 bases; bases outside gene matches: 4. Per the germline V gene, CDR1 is MGHDK and CDR2 is SYGVNS. CDR3 size: 15 residues. CDR3 sequence: CASRGQGASNTEAFF. CDR3 DNA sequence: TGTGCCAGCAGGGGACAGGGGGCGTCTAACACTGAAGCTTTCTTT.

A single count supports this clone. The gene calls are TRBV7-9 and TRBJ1-1; D is undetermined. Trimming pared 1 base from V and 6 bases from J, leaving 6 bases between. The length of the CDR3 is 12 residues. In germline, CDR1 is SEHNR, CDR2 FQNEAQ (reference sequence). The CDR3 bases are TGTGCCAGCAGCTTAGGTAGTGCTGAAGCTTTCTTT. Translated: CASSLGSAEAFF. Full variable domain (remainder filled in from reference TRBV7-9 and TRBJ1-1): DTGVSQNPRHKITKRGQNVTFRCDPISEHNRLYWYRQTLGQGPEFLTYFQNEAQLEKSRLLSDRFSAERPKGSFSTLEIQRTEQGDSAMYLCASSLGSAEAFFGQGTRLTVV.

The sample holds one count of this clone. This rearrangement joins TRBV11-3 to TRBJ2-3, with a tentative D call TRBD2 (6 bases). Germline CDR1 reads SGHNT; CDR2 reads YENEEA. Trimming stripped 5 bases from V and 1 base from J, with 7 bases between. This CDR3 contains 13 residues. This chain's CDR3 is CASSPGGTDTQYF. The CDR3 region has the DNA TGTGCCAGCAGCCCGGGGGGCACAGATACGCAGTATTTT.

This clone was seen once. The chain couples TRBV6-6 to TRBJ2-1; 7 positions agree with TRBD1. CDR3 length: 16 residues. V gave up 5 bases and J gave up 6 bases; unmatched junction bases: 13. Germline lookup yields CDR1 MNHNY and CDR2 SVGAGI (reference sequence). Here the CDR3 reads CASSLSGQRSANEQFF. Here the CDR3 DNA reads TGTGCCAGCAGTCTATCGGGACAGCGGTCTGCCAATGAGCAGTTCTTC.

The chain uses TRBV7-9 and TRBJ2-3; 13 positions match TRBD2. The trim removed 5 bases at V and 4 bases at J, leaving 6 bases unmatched. There are 16 residues in the CDR3. Germline lookup yields CDR1 SEHNR and CDR2 FQNEAQ (reference sequence). The CDR3 here is CASSELAGGLADTQYF. The CDR3 DNA follows: TGTGCCAGCAGCGAACTAGCGGGGGGGCTGGCAGATACGCAGTATTTT.

The J gene is TRBJ1-2, the V gene TRBV19, with D possibly being TRBD1 (5 bases). Germline V lookup: CDR1 LNHDA, CDR2 SQIVND (reference sequence). Trimming cost V 10 bases and J 2 bases, with 17 bases left between them. CDR3 length equals 14 residues. DNA of the CDR3: TGTGCCACCCTGCCCGGGCAGGGAAACTATGGCTACACCTTC. Translation: CATLPGQGNYGYTF.

With respect to this clone: At one of its ends the junction is not consistent with the germline gene, which may arise from a read error. The DNA of the CDR3 is TGCGCCAGCAGCTTGGCCGGACTGACAACGAATGAAAAACTGTTTTTT. It yields the protein CASSLAGLTTNEKLFF. The chain recombines TRBV5-1 with TRBJ1-4; D not certain. CDR3 length: 16 amino acids. Germline V CDR1 and CDR2: SGHRS, YFSETQ.

The rearrangement uses TRBV18 and TRBJ1-5; D is perhaps TRBD1 (6 bases). Germline V gene sequence: CDR1 KGHSH, CDR2 LQKENI. V dropped 2 bases and J dropped 0 bases, with 11 bases sitting between them. This CDR3 contains 16 residues. CDR3 protein: CASSPGTPNSNQPQHF. In nucleotides, the CDR3 is TGTGCCAGCTCACCAGGGACACCCAATAGCAATCAGCCCCAGCATTTT.

This chain joins TRBV7-9 and TRBJ2-2; 7 bases align to TRBD1. CDR1 and CDR2 (germline): SEHNR, FQNEAQ (reference sequence). This CDR3 is built from 15 residues. The junction had 3 bases not matched to a gene; V was cut back by 5 bases and J by 0 bases. The CDR3, as DNA: TGTGCCAGCAGCCCGGGACAGTCGAACACCGGGGAGCTGTTTTTT. It specifies CASSPGQSNTGELFF. The full variable domain, in which reference TRBV7-9 and TRBJ2-2 provide the parts outside the CDR3, is DTGVSQNPRHKITKRGQNVTFRCDPISEHNRLYWYRQTLGQGPEFLTYFQNEAQLEKSRLLSDRFSAERPKGSFSTLEIQRTEQGDSAMYLCASSPGQSNTGELFFGEGSRLTVL.

The chain links TRBV24-1 to TRBJ2-3; TRBD2 aligns across 9 bases. The ends lost 6 bases at V and 6 bases at J; junction bases unmatched: 12. Germline V gene lookup returns CDR1 KGHDR and CDR2 SFDVKD. The CDR3 is made up of 16 amino acids. CDR3 nucleotide sequence: TGTGCCACCAGTTTCGGCGGGGGGGCTGGGAGTGATACGCAGTATTTT. Translating it yields CATSFGGGAGSDTQYF.

V gene TRBV7-9 combines with J gene TRBJ1-3; a possible D gene is TRBD1 (6 bases). Trimming left V 5 bases short and J 0 bases short, with 14 bases between. Germline CDR1 and CDR2: SEHNR and FQNEAQ (reference sequence). The CDR3 length is 16 residues. Here the CDR3 reads CASSQTGGVSGNTIYF. The CDR3 coding sequence is TGTGCCAGCAGCCAGACAGGTGGCGTCTCTGGAAACACCATATATTTT.

This rearrangement joins TRBV7-2 to TRBJ2-1; D might be TRBD2 (5 bases). Trimming shortened V by 4 bases and J by 9 bases, and 13 bases separated the two germline ends. This CDR3 is built from 13 residues. CDR1 SGHTA and CDR2 FQGNSA come from the germline V gene. CDR3 DNA sequence: TGTGCCAGCAGCTCTAGCCCCGGGGTTGAGCAGTTCTTC. It specifies CASSSSPGVEQFF.

This clone was detected only once. The gene calls are TRBV7-8 and TRBJ2-3; tentatively, D is TRBD1 (6 bases). The germline CDR1 and CDR2 sequences are SGHVS and FQNEAQ. The CDR3 runs 17 residues. V lost 0 bases to trimming and J lost 3 bases, with 16 bases between them. The DNA for the CDR3 is TGTGCCAGCAGCTTAGCGCTCTGGGCTAGGGGGACAGATACGCAGTATTTT. It yields the protein CASSLALWARGTDTQYF.

This chain joins TRBV5-1 and TRBJ2-1; 16 nucleotides line up with TRBD2. Germline assignment: CDR1 SGHRS and CDR2 YFSETQ. CDR3 size: 19 residues. The V gene end was trimmed by 3 bases and the J gene end by 5 bases; junction bases not matched to a gene: 11. The CDR3 nucleotides are TGCGCCAGCAGCTCCCCCGGGACTAGCGGGAGGGCAAGGGACAATGAGCAGTTCTTC. Translating it yields CASSSPGTSGRARDNEQFF.

The rearrangement links TRBV7-2 to TRBJ1-3; D is ambiguous. V was cut by 2 bases and J by 0 bases, with 14 bases left in between. The germline V gene encodes CDR1 SGHTA and CDR2 FQGNSA. The CDR3 contains 17 residues. The CDR3 here is CASSLRFGRFSGNTIYF. As DNA, the CDR3 is TGTGCCAGCAGCTTACGGTTTGGCAGGTTCTCTGGAAACACCATATATTTT.

The chain is built from TRBV6-4 and TRBJ2-2, with TRBD1 matching 7 bases. Germline CDR1 MRHNA, CDR2 SNTAGT. The CDR3 is 16 residues long. Trimming took 4 bases from V and 2 from J; bases not matched to a gene: 7. The CDR3 reads CASSVSGTVNTGELFF. The DNA for the CDR3 is TGTGCCAGCAGTGTCTCCGGGACAGTAAACACCGGGGAGCTGTTTTTT.

This rearrangement joins TRBV7-8 to TRBJ2-3; 7 bases match TRBD1. The junction had 4 bases not matched to a gene; V was cut back by 8 bases and J by 2 bases. The CDR3 totals 13 residues. Per germline, CDR1 SGHVS and CDR2 FQNEAQ. This CDR3 reads CASGRGNTDTQYF. The CDR3 DNA reads TGTGCCAGCGGCAGGGGGAACACAGATACGCAGTATTTT.

This clone was seen just once. The rearrangement uses TRBV28 and TRBJ2-1; D may be TRBD2 (6 bases). The CDR3 consists of 12 residues. Per germline, CDR1 MDHEN and CDR2 SYDVKM. With 5 bases removed from V and 15 bases from J, the gap between germline ends came to 17 bases. DNA of the CDR3: TGTGCCAGCAGTCCCGAAACGGGGGTCCGGTTCTTC. This encodes CASSPETGVRFF.

The sample holds a few counts of this clone. This chain joins TRBV10-2 and TRBJ2-1; TRBD1 matches 10 bases. V lost 6 bases, J lost 5 bases, and 19 bases stayed unmatched. Germline-derived CDR1 and CDR2 are WSHSY and SAAADI. The CDR3 totals 19 residues. CDR3 sequence: CASRHRDRGRITPHNEQFF. CDR3 sequence (DNA): TGCGCCAGCAGGCACCGGGACAGGGGACGTATCACCCCCCACAATGAGCAGTTCTTC.

The V call is TRBV6-5, the J call TRBJ2-2; 9 bases fit TRBD2. The V and J ends lost 8 bases and 6 bases, in that order; junction bases with no gene match: 7. Germline V gives CDR1 MNHEY, CDR2 SVGAGI. The CDR3 sequence is 14 residues long. The DNA of the CDR3 is TGTGCCAGCCTTAGGACTAGCGCATCCGGGGAGCTGTTTTTT. Protein: CASLRTSASGELFF.

The chain joins TRBV2 to TRBJ2-3; 8 bases are a match to TRBD2. The CDR3 runs 14 residues. J gave up 3 bases and V 9 bases, and 8 bases lay outside the gene matches. Germline CDR1 SNHLY, CDR2 FYNNEI. CDR3 sequence reads: CASRRGGGTDTQYF. The CDR3 region has the DNA TGTGCCAGTAGACGGGGGGGCGGGACAGATACGCAGTATTTT.

This clone appeared a few times. The genes are TRBV7-2 and TRBJ2-2, with D maybe TRBD2 (6 bases). V gave up 3 bases and J gave up 7 bases, with 12 bases separating them. Germline loops: CDR1 SGHTA, CDR2 FQGNSA. The CDR3 spans 14 residues. The CDR3 DNA sequence: TGTGCCAGCAGCTTTCGACTAGTCTACGGGGAGCTGTTTTTT. Translating gives CASSFRLVYGELFF.